This note documents a single T cell receptor beta chain sequence. Some clones are missing from TCRdb's copy, which holds only in-frame ones; the method was immunoSEQ multiplex PCR. Counted here are 150,000 to 200,000 clones, roughly nine tenths occurring once; the ten biggest clones make up 0.55% to 0.7%. The sample is drawn from a study of control samples from healthy donors and cancer patients. Trimming pared 7 bases from V and 0 bases from J, leaving 6 bases between. This CDR3 spans 12 amino acids. Looked up from germline, CDR1 is MNHEY and CDR2 is SMNVEV (reference sequence). The V call is TRBV27, the J call TRBJ1-1; no firm D call. The specimen sequenced was blood. The TCR originated in a woman younger than 45 in good health. In DNA, the CDR3 is TGTGCCAGCAATCGGTTGAACACTGAAGCTTTCTTT. It codes for CASNRLNTEAFF.